This TCR beta chain came from a study of T-cell memory formation after mild COVID-19 (dated by TCRdb to 2020 to 2022). For the study in its entirety: TCR sequence clusters from the two donors were largely donor specific. In a couple of donors, T-cell clones that expanded and contracted after mild COVID-19 were tracked by sequencing TCRalpha and TCRbeta repertoires over time. Two young, previously healthy adult volunteers, one female and one male, were included in the cohort.

Instrument on record: Illumina NovaSeq 6000. TCRalpha and TCRbeta cDNA libraries were built by 5'RACE with constant-segment primers, adding sample barcodes and unique molecular identifiers. Trizol reagent was used to extract RNA from every sample. The libraries were amplified in two PCR steps, and the second step added a second sample barcode and Illumina TruSeq adapters. The libraries were sequenced on an Illumina NovaSeq using 2 x 150 bp paired-end reads. Processing in the source paper ran as follows. Reads were demultiplexed and collapsed into UMI-guided consensus sequences with migec v1.2.7. Using mixcr v2.1.11, the UMI consensuses were aligned to TRA and TRB V and J templates and assembled into clonotypes. Clonotypes were classified as expanded or contracted when called significant by both edgeR and NoisET, with noise models trained on biological replicates. For edgeR calls, a false discovery rate-adjusted p below 0.01 and a log2 fold-change threshold of 1 were applied. As an exploratory analysis of dynamics, PCA with hierarchical clustering was applied to max-normalized trajectories of the 1000 most abundant clonotypes. Separately sequenced CD4+ and CD8+ repertoires were used to assign a CD4 or CD8 phenotype to each responding clone. TCRdb trimmed the raw reads at Q25, called clones with MiXCR and kept productive beta chains. Every entry covers one CDR3 protein and lists the most common genes and DNA from its rows. Here the V and J calls rest on TCRdb's processing, not on the authors' analysis. A total of some 300,000 distinct CDR3 sequences appear in this sample, roughly 19% of them only once. The ten top clones hold 20% to 25% of the sample.

The V end loses 4 bases and the J end loses 3 bases, and a stretch of 12 bases separates them. Taken from the germline V gene, the CDR1 and CDR2 loops are SQVTM and ANQGSEA. Spanning cysteine to phenylalanine, the CDR3 consists of 13 amino acids. Left in the record is the CDR3 DNA by itself, 39 bases read in frame from the first base. As regards this clonotype: Its binding antigen is unknown. No much larger clonotype is one base removed from it; base qualities were not supplied.

Ficoll-Paque density gradient centrifugation was used to isolate PBMCs. The full study reports these points: Contracting CD4+ clones turned up mainly in the CM and EM memory subsets, whereas EMRA was where CD8+ clones were enriched. The detection of some responding clones in pre-infection memory suggests that pre-existing cross-reactive memory T cells joined the SARS-CoV-2 response. SARS-CoV-2 specificity of the second-wave clones peaking on day 37 was not confirmed. Only a couple of mild cases were covered by the study, and larger cohorts that include severe cases with pre-infection samples were considered necessary. Clones that contracted from day 15 to 85 showed balanced CD4/CD8 phenotypes, whereas a second wave of clones that expanded from day 15 to 37 leaned towards CD4+.

Specimen: PBMCs or a T cell subset sorted from them (not recorded which). The source is a man between 18 and 29 years old who had mild COVID-19 (a few samples of this study predate the infection). The sample titles of this study are shuffled in the database, so cell type and time point are left out; the donor was told from shared clones. The sequence links TRBV29-1 to TRBJ2-5; D gene: possibly TRBD2, on 6 matching bases. CDR3 region: CSVVGWGEETQYF. The sequenced DNA is TGCAGCGTTGTTGGATGGGGGGAAGAGACCCAGTACTTC.